This T cell receptor beta chain originates from a study of blood T cell repertoires in COVID-19 (dated by TCRdb to 2018 to 2021). Broadly, across the study: Samples from collaborators originated in the United States, Italy and Spain and spanned both the acute and convalescent phases of COVID-19. The prospective study material was composed of cDNA or gDNA derived from T cells, B-cell-depleted T cells, or PBMCs. Subjects who had been exposed to COVID-19, were actively infected with it, or had recovered from it provided the deeply sampled blood TCRbeta repertoires that made up the dataset. The repertoires were released in a freely available public database meant as a resource for research on the immune response to SARS-CoV-2. Samples came from the ongoing ImmuneRACE study (first 160 participants) plus 1,254 subjects from 6 global collaborators. Sample metadata almost always included a de-identified subject ID, COVID-19 status, age in years and sex. Where HLA class I and class II types were available, the types were taken from metadata supplied by the sample provider, not from assay-based typing. Study-wide conclusions, independent of this receptor: Clinical and demographic metadata were provided uncurated, with the amount varying by source and participant.

TCRbeta CDR3 regions were amplified from genomic DNA using the immunoSEQ Assay, a bias-controlled multiplex PCR. The authors' pipeline ran thus. The number of nucleated cells in each sample was estimated by amplification of reference gene primers within the assay. To quantify the absolute abundance of each unique TCRbeta CDR3 rearrangement, sequence reads were collapsed and filtered. Productive Simpson clonality was computed per sample as the square root of Simpson's diversity index over productive rearrangements. The immuneACCESS repertoire file appears here via TCRdb, limited to in-frame rearrangements. These files lack a portion of the clones; in checked studies, under half of the deficit traces to unresolved V genes, and the cause of the others is not known. The DNA was the basis for D and trimming; V, J and clone size are from that table. The sample includes just under 45,000 clones, with about 90% observed a single time. The ten most abundant clones make up 20% to 30% of the sample.

The CDR3, from cysteine to phenylalanine, totals 16 residues. Only the CDR3 region is kept as DNA, spanning 48 bases read in frame from base 1. The CDR1 and CDR2 encoded by the germline V gene (reference sequence) are GTSNPN and SVGIG. This clone was seen once. Its antigen is currently not known. Mismatch with germline at one junction end may stem from a read error. Collaborating institutions collected whole blood in K2EDTA tubes following their own protocols. For TCRbeta analysis, collaborators shipped samples in one of three forms: frozen whole blood, isolated PBMCs, or DNA extracted from either of those sample types.

Recombination linked TRBV30 to TRBJ2-7; possibly the D gene is TRBD1, per 7 matching bases. Input material: peripheral blood. This clonotype was sampled from an elderly woman in a cohort sampled during active or convalescent COVID-19. The DNA is as follows: TGTGCCGGGAGTAAGATCTCTTCAGGGGGGATCTACGAGCAGTACTTC. It translates as CAGSKISSGGIYEQYF.